A single sample gave rise to the 9 T cell receptor beta chains below, sequenced in a study of blood T cells in healthy people across ages (dated by TCRdb to 2015 to 2017). Library construction relied on 5' RACE. Sequencing took place on an Illumina HiSeq 2500. A second PCR of about 7 to 12 cycles was performed with a sample-barcoded 5' primer and a J-beta primer mix. TCRdb ran its own pipeline on the public reads, namely fastp trimming at Q25 and MiXCR clone calling, and kept in-frame beta chains. For every CDR3 protein sequence, its rows merge into one entry that carries the most common genes and DNA. The sample records around 500,000 distinct CDR3 sequences, roughly a quarter of which are singletons. The ten largest clones add up to approximately 3.3% of the sample. The data also belong to a second study, concerning T cells of mothers and their children.

Source material: blood. The origin of the receptors is a boy between 2 and 15 years old in good health.

About this clonotype itself: Since the CDR3 does not end with the conserved phenylalanine or tryptophan, this likely comes from a read error. The rearrangement joins TRBV7-2 to TRBJ2-5; D is perhaps TRBD2 (5 bases). The assigned J gene may be wrong: the sequence end matches TRBJ2-7 better. Germline V gives CDR1 SGHTA, CDR2 FQGNSA. The CDR3 is 15 amino acids. CDR3 in DNA: TGTGCCAGCAGCTTAGCGCCGGGGTACTCCTACGAGCAGTACTTG. It codes for CASSLAPGYSYEQYL.

This clonotype was counted ten times or more. The chain couples TRBV6-1 to TRBJ2-5, with TRBD2 matching 7 bases. The CDR3 loop spans 12 amino acids. J was trimmed by 11 bases and V by 9 bases; bases with no gene match: 12. CDR1 and CDR2 (germline): MNHNS, SASEGT. CDR3 residues: CARRWTAGEQYF. As DNA, the CDR3 is TGTGCCAGACGCTGGACGGCGGGAGAGCAGTACTTC.

This clonotype was seen more than once but under ten times. The chain employs TRBV6-4 and TRBJ2-5; 11 bases fit TRBD2. Near its end, the DNA agrees better with TRBJ2-1, so the J call may be wrong. Germline V lookup: CDR1 MRHNA, CDR2 SNTAGT. The CDR3 is 15 residues long. The CDR3 protein is CASSSTSGSGNEQFF. CDR3 coding DNA: TGTGCCAGCAGTTCTACTAGCGGGAGCGGGAATGAGCAGTTCTTC.

The chain carries TRBV21-1 and TRBJ2-1; TRBD2 is taken as the D call from the table, unchecked against the DNA. TRBJ2-5 explains the end of the DNA better; the J call may be wrong. TRBV21-1 is recorded as a pseudogene. This CDR3 comprises 15 residues. DNA of the CDR3: TGTGCCAGCAGCAAATCCTCCACGGGAGATGAGACCCAGTACTTC. Translated: CASSKSSTGDETQYF.

This clonotype has more than one count but fewer than ten. J is TRBJ2-5 and V is TRBV11-2; D may correspond to TRBD1 or TRBD2 (6 bases each). The end of the DNA fits TRBJ2-7 better, so the J call may be wrong. CDR3 length equals 13 residues. In germline, CDR1 is SGHAT, CDR2 FQNNGV. The CDR3 loop reads CASSFGGEHEQYF. CDR3 coding DNA: TGTGCCAGCAGCTTCGGGGGCGAACACGAGCAGTACTTC.

This clonotype was seen a handful of times. The V gene is TRBV27, the J gene TRBJ1-3; 7 nucleotides line up with TRBD1. With 0 bases clipped from V and 3 bases from J, the junction kept 5 bases outside the gene matches. Germline CDR1 and CDR2: MNHEY and SMNVEV (reference sequence). This CDR3 spans 16 amino acids. DNA for the CDR3: TGTGCCAGCAGTTTATCCGGGACAGTCCATGGAAACACCATATATTTT. Translated, it gives CASSLSGTVHGNTIYF.

The chain joins TRBV11-2 to TRBJ2-3; possibly TRBD1 or TRBD2 for D (7 bases each). Germline CDR1 SGHAT, CDR2 FQNNGV. CDR3 size: 16 residues. The V end lost 0 bases, the J end lost 4 bases, and 14 bases lay between the germline ends. The CDR3 is CASSLDTQGGADTQYF. In nucleotides, the CDR3 is TGTGCCAGCAGCTTAGATACCCAGGGGGGGGCAGATACGCAGTATTTT.

Only one count was recorded for this clonotype. The chain recombines TRBV5-1 with TRBJ2-5; D is uncertain. Gene TRBJ2-1 matches the end of the DNA better, so the J call may be wrong. Germline V gene lookup returns CDR1 SGHRS and CDR2 YFSETQ. CDR3 size: 14 residues. CDR3 in DNA: TGCGCCAGCAACGAAGCAAAAGCCTACAATGAGCAGTTCTTC. Translating gives CASNEAKAYNEQFF.

In its sample, this clonotype was seen a few times. The chain combines TRBV6-6 with TRBJ2-5; 7 nucleotides align to TRBD2. Trimming took 0 bases from V and 3 from J; bases not matched to a gene: 7. Per germline, CDR1 MNHNY and CDR2 SVGAGI (reference sequence). The CDR3 spans 16 residues. CDR3 sequence: CASSYSTGLAEETQYF. CDR3 in DNA: TGTGCCAGCAGTTACTCGACGGGCCTAGCGGAAGAGACCCAGTACTTC.